This entry describes one T cell receptor beta chain. The specificity of this receptor is unknown. Per-nucleotide qualities are absent, and no much larger clonotype sits a single base away. The data stem from a study of blood T cell repertoires in COVID-19 (dated by TCRdb to 2020 to 2021). About the investigation overall: Samples covering the acute and convalescent phases of COVID-19 were provided by collaborators in the United States, Italy and Spain. Where available, HLA class I and class II types were obtained from metadata supplied by the sample provider rather than from assay-based typing. The repertoires were released in a freely available public database meant as a resource for research on the immune response to SARS-CoV-2. The prospective study material was composed of cDNA or gDNA derived from T cells, B-cell-depleted T cells, or PBMCs. The sample metadata nearly always contained a de-identified subject ID, COVID-19 status, age in years and sex. The dataset comprised deeply sampled blood TCRbeta repertoires from subjects exposed to, actively infected with, or recovered from COVID-19. Samples were obtained from the ongoing ImmuneRACE study (first 160 participants) and from over 1,000 subjects provided by 6 global collaborators. The investigation overall reported the following: Clinical and demographic metadata were provided uncurated, with the amount varying by source and participant.

Each collaborating institution followed its own protocols to collect whole blood in K2EDTA tubes. For TCRbeta analysis, collaborators shipped samples as frozen whole blood, isolated PBMCs, or DNA extracted from either of those sample types. The immunoSEQ Assay, a bias-controlled multiplex PCR, was used to amplify TCRbeta CDR3 regions from genomic DNA. In the authors' own workflow: The number of nucleated cells in each sample was estimated from the amplification of reference gene primers within the assay. Sequence reads were collapsed and filtered to measure the absolute abundance of every unique TCRbeta CDR3 rearrangement. Productive Simpson clonality was computed per sample as the square root of Simpson's diversity index over productive rearrangements. Imported from immuneACCESS, the table was reduced by TCRdb to in-frame sequences with V and J called. These copies leave out some clones; in studies compared against another copy, an unresolved V gene accounts for under half, and the cause of the remainder is not known. Clone size and the V and J calls come from that table; the DNA yielded D and trimming. The sample profile shows roughly 110,000 clones; roughly 80% of them were found once. Approximately 4.4% of the sample is taken by the ten largest.

Specimen: peripheral blood. The source is a human donor in a cohort sampled during active COVID-19.

The CDR3 region: CASSLASGKASSYNEQFF. The bases are TGTGCCAGCAGCTTAGCGTCCGGGAAGGCCAGCTCCTACAATGAGCAGTTCTTC. The rearrangement combines TRBV7-9 with TRBJ2-1; TRBD2 is a possible D gene, resting on 5 matching bases. The germline V gene (reference sequence) provides CDR1 SEHNR and CDR2 FQNEAQ. V gives up 0 bases and J gives up 0 bases, and the segment between their germline ends measures 15 bases. The CDR3 runs 18 amino acids, cysteine and phenylalanine included. CDR3 DNA is the only sequence kept; it has 54 bases, read in frame from the first base.